These 22 T cell receptor beta chains were all obtained from the same sample, sequenced in a study of cytotoxic CD8 clonotypes in ibrutinib-treated CLL. The assay was immunoSEQ multiplex PCR, and TCRdb's table has in-frame clones only and misses some. In the table there are 140,000 or so clones, roughly three quarters of which are singletons. The sample was PBMCs, taken after 12 months of ibrutinib treatment. These receptors all come from a human donor with chronic lymphocytic leukemia.

This clone has more than one count but fewer than ten. The gene calls are TRBV9 and TRBJ2-2; no clear D gene. The ends were cut back, 2 bases at V and 0 bases at J, with 5 bases in the middle. The CDR3 loop spans 14 amino acids. Germline CDR1 SGDLS, CDR2 YYNGEE. The CDR3 sequence is CASSVRPNTGELFF. The CDR3 nucleotides read TGTGCCAGCAGCGTCCGGCCGAACACCGGGGAGCTGTTTTTT.

The chain links TRBV4-3 to TRBJ1-4, with D uncertain. The CDR3 extends over 16 amino acids. Looked up from germline, CDR1 is LGHNA and CDR2 is YSLEER. V lost 0 bases to trimming and J lost 8 bases, with 16 bases between them. DNA of the CDR3: TGCGCCAGCAGCCAAGAAGGAGGCAGTAGTATGGAAAAACTGTTTTTT. Translation gives CASSQEGGSSMEKLFF.

CDR3 sequence: CASSRGPQNTDTQYF. In nucleotides, the CDR3 is TGTGCCAGCAGCAGGGGACCACAAAACACAGATACGCAGTATTTT. The chain links TRBV7-3 to TRBJ2-3; D possibly matches TRBD1 or TRBD2 (5 bases each). CDR1 is SGHTA and CDR2 is FQGTGA in the germline V gene. V was shortened by 5 bases and J by 2 bases, with 14 bases between the two germline ends. This CDR3 has 15 residues.

CDR3: CASSIESAGAYNEQFF. CDR3 coding DNA: TGTGCCAGTAGTATCGAGTCAGCGGGAGCCTACAATGAGCAGTTCTTC. V gene TRBV19 combines with J gene TRBJ2-1; 8 nucleotides agree with TRBD2. Trimming removed 3 bases from V and 2 bases from J; junction bases left unmatched: 6. CDR3 length equals 16 residues. Germline-derived CDR1 and CDR2 are LNHDA and SQIVND (reference sequence).

This chain connects TRBV5-6 to TRBJ2-6; no definite D call. The CDR3 is 17 amino acids. V was shortened by 4 bases and J by 3 bases, with 17 bases between the two germline ends. CDR1 is SGHDT, CDR2 YYEEEE, per germline. CDR3 sequence (DNA): TGTGCCAGCAGCCCTATCGTGGTTGGCCGTGGGGCCAACGTCCTGACTTTC. Translating gives CASSPIVVGRGANVLTF.

The rearrangement links TRBV4-1 to TRBJ2-2; D gene unclear. CDR1 is MGHRA, CDR2 YSYEKL, per germline. The length of the CDR3 is 15 residues. V lost 2 bases, J lost 6 bases, and 13 bases lay in between. DNA for the CDR3: TGCGCCAGCAGCCAAATTGGCCGCTTGGCCGGGGAGCTGTTTTTT. The encoded protein is CASSQIGRLAGELFF.

This clone was seen only once. The chain recombines TRBV19 with TRBJ1-2; no definite D call. With 7 bases removed from V and 2 bases from J, the gap between germline ends came to 17 bases. Germline V gene data show CDR1 as LNHDA and CDR2 as SQIVND (reference sequence). This CDR3 is built from 15 residues. The CDR3 loop is CASISGPQGNYGYTF. CDR3 sequence (DNA): TGTGCCAGTATCTCGGGTCCCCAAGGGAACTATGGCTACACCTTC.

The V and J genes are TRBV7-9 and TRBJ2-5; a weak D match, TRBD2 (6 bases). CDR1 SEHNR and CDR2 FQNEAQ come from the germline V gene (reference sequence). CDR3 size: 14 residues. With 4 bases removed from V and 2 bases from J, the gap between germline ends came to 11 bases. The CDR3 spells CASSSPGVQETQYF. The CDR3 DNA reads as TGTGCCAGCAGCTCACCGGGGGTTCAAGAGACCCAGTACTTC.

V gene TRBV29-1 combines with J gene TRBJ2-5; D tentatively fits TRBD1 or TRBD2 (5 bases each). The CDR3 consists of 13 residues. Germline V lookup: CDR1 SQVTM, CDR2 ANQGSEA. The germline V and J ends were trimmed by 4 bases and 4 bases, with 13 bases remaining between them. The CDR3 nucleotides read TGCAGCGTTGGCAGCCGAGGGGCAGAGACCCAGTACTTC. Residues: CSVGSRGAETQYF. Looking up the rest from reference TRBV29-1 and TRBJ2-5 gives the full variable domain: SAVISQKPSRDICQRGTSLTIQCQVDSQVTMMFWYRQQPGQSLTLIATANQGSEATYESGFVIDKFPISRPNLTFSTLTVSNMSPEDSSIYLCSVGSRGAETQYFGPGTRLLVL.

This clone was recorded a few times. The chain links TRBV10-2 to TRBJ2-7; 9 nucleotides agree with TRBD2. Germline CDR1 reads WSHSY; CDR2 reads SAAADI. V shed 3 bases and J 6 bases; nucleotides not matched to a gene: 12. The CDR3 contains 16 residues. The CDR3: CASSDQIAGVGVEQYF. Written as DNA, the CDR3 is TGCGCCAGCAGTGACCAAATAGCGGGAGTGGGGGTCGAGCAGTACTTC.

This clone was detected once. The J gene is TRBJ2-1, the V gene TRBV4-3; the D is unclear. V lost 0 bases, J lost 9 bases, and 6 bases lay in between. The CDR3 has 12 amino acids. Germline V CDR1 and CDR2: LGHNA, YSLEER. The CDR3 loop is CASSQDRSEQFF. In DNA form, the CDR3 reads TGCGCCAGCAGCCAAGATCGGAGTGAGCAGTTCTTC.

This clone has only a few counts. This chain uses TRBV10-3 with TRBJ1-3; D unclear. This CDR3 region has 12 residues. V lost 2 bases to trimming and J lost 11 bases, with 10 bases between them. From germline, CDR1 is ENHRY and CDR2 SYGVKD. The CDR3 spells CAISEPPIPIYF. The CDR3 DNA sequence: TGTGCCATCAGTGAGCCCCCAATCCCCATATATTTT.

This chain joins TRBV7-9 and TRBJ2-1; D remains ambiguous. Germline loops: CDR1 SEHNR, CDR2 FQNEAQ (reference sequence). This CDR3 is built from 12 residues. V was clipped by 7 bases and J by 9 bases, with 13 bases between them. CDR3 protein: CASTPQGGEQFF. The CDR3 DNA sequence: TGTGCCAGCACCCCTCAAGGCGGTGAGCAGTTCTTC. Complete variable domain (other parts from reference TRBV7-9 and TRBJ2-1): DTGVSQNPRHKITKRGQNVTFRCDPISEHNRLYWYRQTLGQGPEFLTYFQNEAQLEKSRLLSDRFSAERPKGSFSTLEIQRTEQGDSAMYLCASTPQGGEQFFGPGTRLTVL.

V usage is TRBV20-1 and J usage is TRBJ1-1; D call uncertain. This CDR3 has 11 residues. Between the trimmed V and J ends, which lost 5 bases and 1 base, there was a span of 5 bases. Germline-derived CDR1 and CDR2 are DFQATT and SNEGSKA (reference sequence). In DNA form, the CDR3 reads TGCAGTGCTGGTCGGAACACTGAAGCTTTCTTT. Residues: CSAGRNTEAFF.

V gene TRBV2 combines with J gene TRBJ2-6; a possible D gene is TRBD1 (6 bases). The germline V gene has CDR1 SNHLY and CDR2 FYNNEI. Trimming took 2 bases from V and 8 from J, leaving 19 bases between them. The CDR3 has 17 residues. The CDR3 sequence is CASSELPGTTETNVLTF. The DNA of the CDR3 is TGTGCCAGCAGTGAACTACCAGGGACAACCGAGACCAACGTCCTGACTTTC.

V and J are TRBV27 and TRBJ2-7; 9 bases agree with TRBD1. V gave up 2 bases and J gave up 3 bases; unmatched junction bases: 5. The germline CDR1 and CDR2 sequences are MNHEY and SMNVEV (reference sequence). CDR3 size: 15 residues. CDR3 loop: CASSLIGTGFYEQYF. The CDR3 DNA reads TGTGCCAGCAGTTTAATCGGGACAGGGTTCTACGAGCAGTACTTC.

The CDR3 is CASSRTSGNYEQYF. The CDR3 nucleotides read TGCGCCAGCAGTCGGACTAGCGGGAACTACGAGCAGTACTTC. The genes are TRBV5-1 and TRBJ2-7; 12 nucleotides align to TRBD2. The CDR3 runs to 14 residues. The germline CDR1 and CDR2 sequences are SGHRS and YFSETQ. V dropped 5 bases and J dropped 3; count of bases not matched to a gene: 3.

The rearrangement uses TRBV29-1 and TRBJ2-3, with no clear D. This CDR3 region has 10 residues. Between the trimmed V and J ends, which lost 7 bases and 2 bases, there was a span of 4 bases. Germline CDR1 is SQVTM and CDR2 is ANQGSEA. DNA for the CDR3: TGCAGCGCGGACACAGATACGCAGTATTTT. This encodes CSADTDTQYF.

The chain employs TRBV7-6 and TRBJ2-3; D remains unclear. The CDR3 covers 11 residues. The V gene lost 0 bases and the J gene lost 6 bases, with 1 base spanning the gap. The germline CDR1 and CDR2 sequences are SGHVS and FNYEAQ. The DNA of the CDR3 is TGTGCCAGCAGCTTAGCCGATACGCAGTATTTT. Its translation is CASSLADTQYF.

V is TRBV11-2 and J is TRBJ2-2; D ambiguous. Per germline, CDR1 SGHAT and CDR2 FQNNGV. This CDR3 is 15 amino acids long. Trimming took 1 base from V and 7 from J, leaving 13 bases between them. The CDR3 sequence: CASSLVFEGYGELFF. CDR3 bases: TGTGCCAGCAGCTTAGTGTTTGAAGGCTACGGGGAGCTGTTTTTT.

The gene calls are TRBV4-1 and TRBJ1-1; tentative D call: TRBD1 (5 bases). Germline loops: CDR1 MGHRA, CDR2 YSYEKL. There are 16 residues in the CDR3. Trimming removed 2 bases from V and 1 base from J, with 14 bases in between. In DNA form, the CDR3 reads TGCGCCAGCAGCCAAACGGTAGGGGCTAAGAACACTGAAGCTTTCTTT. Translation: CASSQTVGAKNTEAFF.

The CDR3 DNA reads TGCAGCGTGACTAAAGCGGGAGTAGGGGATACGCAGTATTTT. Encoded protein: CSVTKAGVGDTQYF. This sequence joins TRBV29-1 and TRBJ2-3; 8 bases agree with TRBD2. The ends lost 6 bases at V and 6 bases at J; junction bases unmatched: 11. Germline V gene sequence: CDR1 SQVTM, CDR2 ANQGSEA. This CDR3 region has 14 residues.